The present T cell receptor (beta chain) was sequenced within a study of OX40 agonist ivuxolimab in advanced cancers. Across the whole study: The patients' treatment was ivuxolimab, an agonistic anti-OX40 (CD134) antibody. The dose-escalation cohort had hepatocellular carcinoma, melanoma, renal cell or head and neck cancer. General study findings and limits: Relative to CD4+, CD8+ T cells held more expanded clones on average. The antigens recognized by the expanded peripheral T cells, that is their antigen specificity, were not determined.

About this clone itself: Antigen: not known.

TCRdb's table, derived via immunoSEQ multiplex PCR, lists solely in-frame clones and lacks some. The profile shows fewer than 75,000 clones, more than 75% of them singletons. The CDR3 loop spans 18 amino acids. V was clipped by 0 bases and J by 0 bases, with 17 bases between them. CDR1 is SGHDT, CDR2 YYEEEE, per germline. This sample comprised CD4+ or CD8+ T cells sorted from blood, obtained in a trial of the OX40 agonist ivuxolimab. This sequence originates from an adult with an advanced solid tumor such as melanoma, head and neck, liver or kidney cancer. The gene calls are TRBV5-6 and TRBJ2-3; tentative D call: TRBD2 (6 bases). The DNA for the CDR3 is TGTGCCAGCAGCTTGGCCGGGACTCGATATTCTAGCACAGATACGCAGTATTTT. Its translation: CASSLAGTRYSSTDTQYF.